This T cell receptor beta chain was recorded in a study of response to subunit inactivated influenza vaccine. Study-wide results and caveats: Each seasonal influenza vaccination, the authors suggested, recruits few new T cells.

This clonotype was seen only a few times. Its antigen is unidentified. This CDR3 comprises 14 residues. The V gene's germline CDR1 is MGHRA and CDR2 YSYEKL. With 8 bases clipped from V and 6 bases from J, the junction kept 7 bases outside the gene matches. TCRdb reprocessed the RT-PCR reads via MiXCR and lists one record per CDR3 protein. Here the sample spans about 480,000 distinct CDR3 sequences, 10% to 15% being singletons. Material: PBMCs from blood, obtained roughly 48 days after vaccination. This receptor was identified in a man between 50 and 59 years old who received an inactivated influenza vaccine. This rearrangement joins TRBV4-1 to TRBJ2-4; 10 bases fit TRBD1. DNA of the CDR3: TGCGCCAGCCCGCAAGGGGACAGGGGAAACATTCAGTACTTC. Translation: CASPQGDRGNIQYF.